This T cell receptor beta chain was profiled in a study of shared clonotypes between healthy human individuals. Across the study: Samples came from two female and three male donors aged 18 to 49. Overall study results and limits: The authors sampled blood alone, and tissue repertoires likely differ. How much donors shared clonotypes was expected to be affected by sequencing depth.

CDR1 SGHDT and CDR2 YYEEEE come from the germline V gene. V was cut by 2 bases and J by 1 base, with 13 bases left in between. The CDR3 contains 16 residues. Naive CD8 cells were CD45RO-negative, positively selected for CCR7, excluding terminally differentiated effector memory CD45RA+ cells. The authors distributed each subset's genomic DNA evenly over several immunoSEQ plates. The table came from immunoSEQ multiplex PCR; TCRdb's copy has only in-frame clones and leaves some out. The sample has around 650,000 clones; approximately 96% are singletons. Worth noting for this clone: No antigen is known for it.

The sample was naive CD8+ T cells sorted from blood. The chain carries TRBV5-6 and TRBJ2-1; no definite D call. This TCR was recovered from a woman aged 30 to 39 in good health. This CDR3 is CASSLELEISYNEQFF. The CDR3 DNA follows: TGTGCCAGCAGCTTAGAACTCGAGATATCCTACAATGAGCAGTTCTTC.